This TCR beta chain appears in the sequencing data of a study of T cells in women clearing cervical HPV infection. Study overall: Case blood was drawn a median approximately five months after lesion detection. Overall study findings and caveats: Associations may precede or follow infection; HPV-specific or memory T cells were not isolated. T-cell numbers per sample were unknown and may explain richness differences. CIN3+ cases had significantly higher TCR repertoire richness than controls, but evenness did not differ.

The data were produced by immunoSEQ multiplex PCR, yet TCRdb's version contains in-frame clones alone and is incomplete. Listed are 7,500 to 10,000 clones; 7.5% to 8.5% falls within the top ten. The CDR3 sequence is 17 residues long. Trimming cost V 4 bases and J 2 bases; bases outside gene matches: 9. The germline gives CDR1 PRHDT, CDR2 FYEKMQ (reference sequence). As concerns this clone: The antigen is not known. Coverage ceases 3 residues before the CDR3 finishes, and the germline J gene fills in the end.

The sequenced sample was blood buffy coat. The clonotype was recovered from a woman aged 18 to 69 with a cervical HPV16 infection that either progressed to CIN3+ or cleared (not recorded which). This sequence joins TRBV13 and TRBJ2-5; 11 nucleotides match TRBD2. The part of the CDR3 DNA that was read is TGTGCCAGCAGCTATACTAGCGGGGGAATGTCACAAGAGACC. Translating it yields CASSYTSGGMSQET. The CDR3 reads in full as CASSYTSGGMSQETQYF.